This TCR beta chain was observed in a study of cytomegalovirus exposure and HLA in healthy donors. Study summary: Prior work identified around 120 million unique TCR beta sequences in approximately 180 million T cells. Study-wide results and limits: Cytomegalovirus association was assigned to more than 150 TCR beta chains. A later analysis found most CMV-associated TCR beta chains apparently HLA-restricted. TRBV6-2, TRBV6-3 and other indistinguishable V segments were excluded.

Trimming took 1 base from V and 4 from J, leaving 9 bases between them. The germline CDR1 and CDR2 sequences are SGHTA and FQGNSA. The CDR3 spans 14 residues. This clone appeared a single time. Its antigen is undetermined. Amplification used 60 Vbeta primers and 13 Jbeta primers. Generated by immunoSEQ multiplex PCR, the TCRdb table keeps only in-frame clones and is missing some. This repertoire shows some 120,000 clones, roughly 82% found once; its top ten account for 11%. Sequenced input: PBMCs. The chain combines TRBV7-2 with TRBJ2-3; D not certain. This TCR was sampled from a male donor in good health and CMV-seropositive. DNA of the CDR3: TGTGCCAGCAGCTTAGGGCTAGTTGCAGATACGCAGTATTTT. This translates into CASSLGLVADTQYF.